The 18 T cell receptor beta chains listed next were all sequenced from one sample in a study of T and B cells in COVID-19 patients. TRB was amplified from approximately 250-480 ng of blood genomic DNA. Multiplex PCR with BIOMED2 TRB-A/B primer pools amplified TRB rearrangements. Each CDR3 protein gets one entry after TCRdb re-called the multiplex PCR reads with MiXCR. Of thousands of distinct CDR3 sequences listed, almost 25% are singletons. The specimen was blood. The receptors originated from a human donor with active COVID-19.

This clonotype was detected only a few times. V usage is TRBV15 and J usage is TRBJ1-1; the D gene is possibly TRBD1 (5 bases). V dropped 5 bases and J dropped 7 bases, with 17 bases sitting between them. The V gene's germline CDR1 is LNHNV and CDR2 YYDKDF (reference sequence). The CDR3 is made up of 14 amino acids. This CDR3 is CATSRVSGELEAFF. CDR3 coding DNA: TGTGCCACCAGCCGCGTATCGGGGGAGCTTGAAGCTTTCTTT.

Judged by abundance, this clonotype is medium-sized. A read error may produce the germline difference seen at one junction end. CDR3 amino acids: CASSLGQQYGYTF. In nucleotides, the CDR3 is TGTGCCAGCAGCCTAGGACAGCAATATGGCTACACCTTC. This chain connects TRBV13 to TRBJ1-2; a weak D match, TRBD1 (6 bases). CDR1 and CDR2 from the germline V gene are PRHDT and FYEKMQ (reference sequence). The CDR3 runs 13 residues. The full variable domain, in which reference TRBV13 and TRBJ1-2 provide the parts outside the CDR3, is AAGVIQSPRHLIKEKRETATLKCYPIPRHDTVYWYQQGPGQDPQFLISFYEKMQSDKGSIPDRFSAQQFSDYHSELNMSSLELGDSALYFCASSLGQQYGYTFGSGTRLTVV.

V usage is TRBV19 and J usage is TRBJ1-2; D is unclear. Germline loops: CDR1 LNHDA, CDR2 SQIVND (reference sequence). Deletions cut 0 bases from V and 5 bases from J, with 10 bases between. The CDR3 covers 14 residues. This CDR3 reads CASSIDNGFYGYTF. The CDR3 bases are TGTGCCAGTAGTATAGACAACGGTTTTTATGGCTACACCTTC.

V gene TRBV5-5 combines with J gene TRBJ1-6, with 8 bases fitting TRBD1. V dropped 2 bases and J dropped 8; count of bases not matched to a gene: 12. Per germline, CDR1 SGHKS and CDR2 YYEKEE (reference sequence). The CDR3 has 17 residues. CDR3 sequence (DNA): TGTGCCAGCAGCTTCGGGGTGGCAGGGGGCATATATTCACCCCTCCACTTT. This sequence encodes CASSFGVAGGIYSPLHF.

This sequence joins TRBV11-2 and TRBJ1-4; unclear D gene. The CDR3 runs 13 residues. Germline-derived CDR1 and CDR2 are SGHAT and FQNNGV. V dropped 5 bases and J dropped 7 bases, with 11 bases sitting between them. CDR3 DNA sequence: TGTGCCAGCAGCCTGCGGGTGGGTGAAAAACTGTTTTTT. Its protein product is CASSLRVGEKLFF.

This clonotype was seen a few times. The rearrangement links TRBV12-3 or TRBV12-4 to TRBJ1-1, with unresolved D. The CDR3 loop spans 14 amino acids. Trimming pared 6 bases from V and 1 base from J, leaving 12 bases between. The CDR3 coding sequence is TGTGCCAGCAGCCGCCTGGGGAAGAACACTGAAGCTTTCTTT. This codes for CASSRLGKNTEAFF.

The rearrangement links TRBV20-1 to TRBJ2-7; D tentatively reads TRBD1 or TRBD2 (5 bases each). The CDR3 totals 15 residues. Germline V lookup: CDR1 DFQATT, CDR2 SNEGSKA (reference sequence). V was pared by 1 base and J by 5 bases, with 18 bases between. CDR3 loop: CSARAPGQGVHEQYF. The CDR3 DNA sequence: TGCAGTGCTAGAGCCCCCGGGCAGGGAGTCCACGAGCAGTACTTC.

In its sample, this clonotype ranks as medium-sized. The chain uses TRBV6-5 and TRBJ2-7; D may be TRBD1 or TRBD2 (5 bases each). The V end lost 3 bases, the J end lost 5 bases, and 11 bases lay between the germline ends. Germline V gene sequence: CDR1 MNHEY, CDR2 SVGAGI. CDR3 length: 13 residues. CDR3 DNA: TGTGCCAGCAGTTATGATAGGGACGACGAGCAGTACTTC. The encoded protein is CASSYDRDDEQYF.

This clonotype qualifies as large (0.1 to 1%). The chain carries TRBV27 and TRBJ1-2, with a weak D call TRBD1 (5 bases). CDR3 length: 14 residues. Germline CDR1 reads MNHEY; CDR2 reads SMNVEV (reference sequence). Between the trimmed V and J ends, which lost 2 bases and 11 bases, there was a span of 18 bases. Written as DNA, the CDR3 is TGTGCCAGCAGTTTAGCCGGGACCACCCTGGGGTACACCTTC. It yields the protein CASSLAGTTLGYTF.

This clonotype is judged medium-sized (0.01 to 0.1%). The genes are TRBV19 and TRBJ2-7; TRBD1 or TRBD2 may be the D gene (5 bases each). Germline loops: CDR1 LNHDA, CDR2 SQIVND (reference sequence). V lost 2 bases, J lost 6 bases, and 17 bases lay in between. The CDR3 consists of 15 residues. Written as DNA, the CDR3 is TGTGCCAGTAGTATACATCTCCGGGACCCGGGCGAGCAGTACTTC. Amino acids: CASSIHLRDPGEQYF.

In its sample, this clonotype was seen a few times. The gene calls are TRBV20-1 and TRBJ2-1; D gene uncertain. The germline V and J ends were trimmed by 4 bases and 7 bases, with 14 bases remaining between them. This CDR3 is 13 amino acids long. The germline CDR1 and CDR2 sequences are DFQATT and SNEGSKA (reference sequence). CDR3 residues: CSATADPKNEQFF. CDR3 bases: TGCAGTGCTACCGCTGACCCCAAAAATGAGCAGTTCTTC.

This chain connects TRBV20-1 to TRBJ2-3, with TRBD1 matching 8 bases. Germline CDR1 reads DFQATT; CDR2 reads SNEGSKA (reference sequence). This CDR3 is built from 15 residues. V lost 5 bases and J lost 6; bases outside the gene matches: 13. Written as DNA, the CDR3 is TGCAGTGCTTGGCCGGGACAGGCCCCCGGGGATACGCAGTATTTT. It encodes CSAWPGQAPGDTQYF.

This clonotype came up once. This chain uses TRBV19 with TRBJ1-3; D is ambiguous. Trimming pared 3 bases from V and 0 bases from J, leaving 9 bases between. The CDR3 has 15 amino acids. In germline, CDR1 is LNHDA, CDR2 SQIVND (reference sequence). CDR3 residues: CASSILQYSGNTIYF. DNA for the CDR3: TGTGCCAGTAGTATCCTCCAGTACTCTGGAAACACCATATATTTT.

In its sample, this clonotype was seen a few times. This chain joins TRBV4-2 and TRBJ2-7; TRBD1 matches at 7 bases. The germline V gene encodes CDR1 LGHNA and CDR2 YNFKEQ. V lost 1 base and J lost 2; bases outside the gene matches: 5. The CDR3 is 15 residues long. The chain's CDR3 is CASSQVLGQTYEQYF. The CDR3 DNA sequence: TGTGCCAGCAGCCAAGTTTTGGGACAGACCTACGAGCAGTACTTC.

This clonotype is labeled medium-sized (0.01 to 0.1%). The chain is built from TRBV27 and TRBJ2-3; TRBD1 aligns across 9 bases. The CDR3 sequence is 16 residues long. V lost 2 bases and J lost 0; bases outside the gene matches: 3. Germline V gene lookup returns CDR1 MNHEY and CDR2 SMNVEV (reference sequence). CDR3 in amino acids: CASSLPGTGSTDTQYF. DNA for the CDR3: TGTGCCAGCAGTTTACCCGGGACAGGGAGCACAGATACGCAGTATTTT.

This clonotype is labeled medium-sized. This chain uses TRBV6-6 with TRBJ1-1; D not resolved. Germline CDR1 reads MNHNY; CDR2 reads SVGAGI (reference sequence). The length of the CDR3 is 13 residues. With 4 bases removed from V and 4 bases from J, the gap between germline ends came to 10 bases. The CDR3 region is CASSSTGLTEAFF. The CDR3 nucleotides are TGTGCCAGCAGTTCGACTGGACTCACTGAAGCTTTCTTT.

This chain uses TRBV14 with TRBJ2-3, with D uncertain. The CDR3 is made up of 16 amino acids. Trimming removed 1 base from V and 1 base from J, with 12 bases in between. Germline loops: CDR1 SGHDN, CDR2 FVKESK. The DNA for the CDR3 is TGTGCCAGCAGCCAAGCCCCCCAGTCTCGCACAGATACGCAGTATTTT. As protein: CASSQAPQSRTDTQYF. Combining the CDR3 with reference TRBV14 and TRBJ2-3 gives the whole variable domain EAGVTQFPSHSVIEKGQTVTLRCDPISGHDNLYWYRRVMGKEIKFLLHFVKESKQDESGMPNNRFLAERTGGTYSTLKVQPAELEDSGVYFCASSQAPQSRTDTQYFGPGTRLTVL.

By proportion, this clonotype is medium-sized (0.01 to 0.1%). The chain carries TRBV18 and TRBJ2-5; D gene uncertain. The CDR3 sequence is 11 residues long. Germline V CDR1 and CDR2: KGHSH, LQKENI. V lost 4 bases and J 1 base, leaving 1 base between the germline ends. In DNA, the CDR3 is TGTGCCAGCTCACGCCAAGAGACCCAGTACTTC. This gives the protein CASSRQETQYF.